This T cell receptor (beta chain) was identified during a study of blood T cell repertoires in COVID-19. About the research overall: COVID-19 samples collected from the United States, Italy and Spain covered acute and convalescent phases. Sources were T cells, B-cell-depleted T cells, or PBMCs; the material itself was cDNA or gDNA.

Measured with immunoSEQ multiplex PCR; TCRdb has only the in-frame clones, and not every one. This table has fewer than 250,000 clones, less than 90% appearing once. The CDR3 totals 15 residues. Input material: peripheral blood. This sequence was found in a woman in her seventies with acute or convalescent COVID-19. The chain combines TRBV21-1 with TRBJ1-4; TRBD1, the table's D call, lacks a check against the DNA. TRBV21-1 is labeled a pseudogene. The CDR3 sequence: CASSKDQDRVGKLFF. CDR3 sequence (DNA): TGTGCCAGCAGCAAAGATCAGGACAGGGTGGGAAAACTGTTTTTT.